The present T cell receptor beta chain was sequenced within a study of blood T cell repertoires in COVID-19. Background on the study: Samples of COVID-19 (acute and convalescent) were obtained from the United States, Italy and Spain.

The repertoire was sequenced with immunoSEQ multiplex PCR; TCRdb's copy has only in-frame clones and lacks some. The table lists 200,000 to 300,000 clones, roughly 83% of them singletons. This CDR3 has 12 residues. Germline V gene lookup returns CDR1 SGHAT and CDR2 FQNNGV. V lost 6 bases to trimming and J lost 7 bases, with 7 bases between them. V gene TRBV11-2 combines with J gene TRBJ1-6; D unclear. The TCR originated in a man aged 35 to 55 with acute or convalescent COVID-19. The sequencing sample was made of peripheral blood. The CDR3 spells CASSPTNSPLHF. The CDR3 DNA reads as TGTGCCAGCAGTCCTACGAATTCACCCCTCCACTTT.